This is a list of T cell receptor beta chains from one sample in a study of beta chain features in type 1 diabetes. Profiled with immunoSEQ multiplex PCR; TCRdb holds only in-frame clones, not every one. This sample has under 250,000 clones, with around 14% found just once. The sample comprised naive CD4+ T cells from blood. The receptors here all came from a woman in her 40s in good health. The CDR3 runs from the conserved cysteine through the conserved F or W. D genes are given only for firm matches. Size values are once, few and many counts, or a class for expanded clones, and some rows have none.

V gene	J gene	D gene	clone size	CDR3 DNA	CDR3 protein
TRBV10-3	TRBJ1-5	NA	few	TGTGCCATCAGTGAGGCCAAGAGAAATCAGCCCCAGCATTTT	CAISEAKRNQPQHF
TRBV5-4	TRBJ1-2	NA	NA	TGTGCCAGCAGCTTGGCCCAGTTCTATGGCTACACCTTC	CASSLAQFYGYTF
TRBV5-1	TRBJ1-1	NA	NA	TGCGCCAGCAGCTTGAGAACAGGGAACACTGAAGCTTTCTTT	CASSLRTGNTEAFF
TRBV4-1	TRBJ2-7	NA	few	TGCGCCAGCAGCCCCCGAGGGGGTTACGAGCAGTACTTC	CASSPRGGYEQYF
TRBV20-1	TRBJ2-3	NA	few	TGCAGTGCTGGAGGGCCAGATACGCAGTATTTT	CSAGGPDTQYF
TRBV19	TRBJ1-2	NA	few	TGTGCCAGTAGTATGCGATCACAGGGATACTATGGCTACACCTTC	CASSMRSQGYYGYTF
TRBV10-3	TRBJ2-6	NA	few	TGTGCCATCAGAACCCAGGATTCTGGGGCCAACGTCCTGACTTTC	CAIRTQDSGANVLTF
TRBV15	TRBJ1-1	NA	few	TGTGCCACCAGCAGAGATGGAGGGTCTGAAGCTTTCTTT	CATSRDGGSEAFF
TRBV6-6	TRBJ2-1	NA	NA	TGTGCCAGCAGTGCGGGGACTTACAATGAGCAGTTCTTC	CASSAGTYNEQFF
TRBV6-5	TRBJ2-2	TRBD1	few	TGTGCCACCTTGGACAGGGTGAACACCGGGGAGCTGTTTTTT	CATLDRVNTGELFF
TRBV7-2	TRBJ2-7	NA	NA	TGTGCCAGCAGCCCGCACAGCCACGAGCAGTACTTC	CASSPHSHEQYF
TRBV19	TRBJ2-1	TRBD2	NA	TGTGCCAGTAGTACGGGACTACTAAGAAACAATGAGCAGTTCTTC	CASSTGLLRNNEQFF
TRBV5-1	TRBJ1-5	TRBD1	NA	TGCGCCAGCAGCTTGGGACAGGGGAAGGGCAATCAGCCCCAGCATTTT	CASSLGQGKGNQPQHF
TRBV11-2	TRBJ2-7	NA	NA	TGTGCCACCATGGGGACAACATCTATGGAGCAGTACTTC	CATMGTTSMEQYF
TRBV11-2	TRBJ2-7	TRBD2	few	TGTGCCAGCAGCTTAAGGCGGGGGGGCCCAACCTACGAGCAGTACTTC	CASSLRRGGPTYEQYF
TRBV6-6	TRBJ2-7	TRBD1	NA	TGTGCCAGCAGTTATCGGGGACAGGGTACCACCTACGAGCAGTACTTC	CASSYRGQGTTYEQYF
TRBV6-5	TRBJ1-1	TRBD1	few	TGTGCCAGCAGTTACTATGACAGGGGGCGCATTGAAGCTTTCTTT	CASSYYDRGRIEAFF
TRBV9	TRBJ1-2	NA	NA	TGTGCCAGCAGCGTACACGAGGAGATAAACTATGGCTACACCTTC	CASSVHEEINYGYTF
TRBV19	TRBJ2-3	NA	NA	TGTGCCAGTAGTATCCGGGGGTTGGCAGATACGCAGTATTTT	CASSIRGLADTQYF
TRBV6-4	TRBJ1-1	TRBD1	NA	TGTGCCAGCAGTAGACAGGGAGGAAACACTGAAGCTTTCTTT	CASSRQGGNTEAFF
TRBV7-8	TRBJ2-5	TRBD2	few	TGTGCCAGCAGCTCCTTCAGGGTGGGGGGGGAGACCCAGTACTTC	CASSSFRVGGETQYF
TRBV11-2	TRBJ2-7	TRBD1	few	TGTGCCAGCAGCTTTAGGAGGAAGACAGGGGGGCCAAACTCCTACGAGCAGTACTTC	CASSFRRKTGGPNSYEQYF
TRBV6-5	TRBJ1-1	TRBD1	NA	TGTGCCAGCAGTTACCATAATAGGGACAGGGGTGAAGCTTTCTTT	CASSYHNRDRGEAFF
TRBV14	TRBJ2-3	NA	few	TGTGCCAGCAGCCAAGCGGGGTACGGGAATACGCAGTATTTT	CASSQAGYGNTQYF
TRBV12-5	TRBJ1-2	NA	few	TGTGCTAGTGGTTTGCCTACCAGGGGAAAGCATGGCTACACCTTC	CASGLPTRGKHGYTF
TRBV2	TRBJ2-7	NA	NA	TGTGCCAGCAGCCTAATACTAGAAACTTACGAGCAGTACTTC	CASSLILETYEQYF
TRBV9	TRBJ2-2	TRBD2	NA	TGTGCCAGCAGCGTGACTAGCGGGGCGAACACCGGGGAGCTGTTTTTT	CASSVTSGANTGELFF
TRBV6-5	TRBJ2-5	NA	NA	TGTGCCAGCATGAGAGGGGGATCCCAAGAGACCCAGTACTTC	CASMRGGSQETQYF
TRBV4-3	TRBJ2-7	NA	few	TGCGCCAGCAGCCAAGATCTGAGAGGGACTGGGGGTCCTTCCTACGAGCAGTACTTC	CASSQDLRGTGGPSYEQYF
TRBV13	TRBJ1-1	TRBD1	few	TGTGCCAGCAGGAGACAGGGGGAGAACACTGAAGCTTTCTTT	CASRRQGENTEAFF
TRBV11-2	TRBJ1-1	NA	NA	TGTGCCAGCAGCGCCGGGGGGGTGGGCACTGAAGCTTTCTTT	CASSAGGVGTEAFF
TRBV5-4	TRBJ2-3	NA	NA	TGTGCCAGCAGCTCCGGGTACACAGATACGCAGTATTTT	CASSSGYTDTQYF
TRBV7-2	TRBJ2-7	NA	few	TGTGCCAGCAGCTTAAGGATGGGAGTCAGCTACGAGCAGTACTTC	CASSLRMGVSYEQYF
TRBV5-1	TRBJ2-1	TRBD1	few	TGCGCCAGCAGCTTGGGACAGGGCAATGAGCAGTTCTTC	CASSLGQGNEQFF
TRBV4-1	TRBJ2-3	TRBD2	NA	TGCGCCAGCAGCCAAGATGGGGCGGGGGGGCTTAAAGATACGCAGTATTTT	CASSQDGAGGLKDTQYF
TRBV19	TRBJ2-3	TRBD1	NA	TGTGCCAGTAGTATTGGGGACAGACGCACAGATACGCAGTATTTT	CASSIGDRRTDTQYF
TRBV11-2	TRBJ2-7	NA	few	TGTGCCAGCAGCTCCCCTGAGGGCTACGAGCAGTACTTC	CASSSPEGYEQYF
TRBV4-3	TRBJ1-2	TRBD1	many	TGCGCCAGCAGCCAGGTGACAGGGACCGGCTACACCTTC	CASSQVTGTGYTF
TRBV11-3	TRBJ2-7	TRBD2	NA	TGTGCCAGCAGCTTAGTAGCGGGGGGCCGCTACGAGCAGTACTTC	CASSLVAGGRYEQYF